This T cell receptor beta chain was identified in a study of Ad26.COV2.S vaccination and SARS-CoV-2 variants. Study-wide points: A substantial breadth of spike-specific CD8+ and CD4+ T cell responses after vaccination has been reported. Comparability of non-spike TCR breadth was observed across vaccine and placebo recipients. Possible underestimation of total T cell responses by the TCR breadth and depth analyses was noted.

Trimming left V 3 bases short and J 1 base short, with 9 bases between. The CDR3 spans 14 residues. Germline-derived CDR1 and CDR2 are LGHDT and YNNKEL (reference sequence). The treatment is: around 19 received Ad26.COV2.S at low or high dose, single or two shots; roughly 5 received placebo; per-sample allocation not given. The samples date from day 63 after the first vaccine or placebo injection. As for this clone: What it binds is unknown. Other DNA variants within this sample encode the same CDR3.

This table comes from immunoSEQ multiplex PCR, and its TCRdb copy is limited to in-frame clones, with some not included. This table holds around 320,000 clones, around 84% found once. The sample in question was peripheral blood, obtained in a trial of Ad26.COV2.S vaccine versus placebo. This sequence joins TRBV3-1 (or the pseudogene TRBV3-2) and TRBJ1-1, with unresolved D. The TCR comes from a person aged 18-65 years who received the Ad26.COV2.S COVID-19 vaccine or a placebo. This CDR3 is CASSQPGENTEAFF. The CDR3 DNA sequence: TGTGCCAGCAGCCAGCCGGGTGAGAACACTGAAGCTTTCTTT.